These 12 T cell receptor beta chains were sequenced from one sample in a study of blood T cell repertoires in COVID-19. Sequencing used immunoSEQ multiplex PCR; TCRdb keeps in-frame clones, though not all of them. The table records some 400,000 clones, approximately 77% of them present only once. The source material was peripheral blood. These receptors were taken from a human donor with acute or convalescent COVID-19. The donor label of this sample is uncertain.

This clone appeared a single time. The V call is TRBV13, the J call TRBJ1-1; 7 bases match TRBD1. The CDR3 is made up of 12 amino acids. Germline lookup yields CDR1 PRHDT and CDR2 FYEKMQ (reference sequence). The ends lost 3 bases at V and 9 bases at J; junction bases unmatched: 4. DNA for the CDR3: TGTGCCAGCAGCTTTTACAGGGGCCAAGCTTTCTTT. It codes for CASSFYRGQAFF.

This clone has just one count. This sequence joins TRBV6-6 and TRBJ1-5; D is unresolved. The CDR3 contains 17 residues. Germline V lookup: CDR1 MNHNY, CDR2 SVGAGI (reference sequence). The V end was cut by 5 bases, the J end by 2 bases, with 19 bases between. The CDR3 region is CASSPSGRVSGNQPQHF. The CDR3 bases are TGTGCCAGCAGTCCCTCGGGGAGGGTTAGTGGCAATCAGCCCCAGCATTTT.

CDR3 nucleotides: TGTGCCAGCAGTACCAGGGGGTACACCATATATTTT. Its translation: CASSTRGYTIYF. The V and J genes are TRBV12-3 or TRBV12-4 and TRBJ1-3, with 7 bases lining up with TRBD1. The V gene end was trimmed by 5 bases and the J gene end by 8 bases; junction bases not matched to a gene: 3. The CDR3 is made up of 12 amino acids.

The CDR3 nucleotides are TGCGCCAGCAGCTTTGCGCCCGGGACAGGGGACAATGAGCAGTTCTTC. Translated, it gives CASSFAPGTGDNEQFF. The V gene is TRBV5-1, the J gene TRBJ2-1; 10 positions match TRBD1. The germline CDR1 and CDR2 sequences are SGHRS and YFSETQ. This CDR3 is built from 16 residues. After removal of 2 bases from V and 5 bases from J, the junction contained 7 bases not matched to a gene.

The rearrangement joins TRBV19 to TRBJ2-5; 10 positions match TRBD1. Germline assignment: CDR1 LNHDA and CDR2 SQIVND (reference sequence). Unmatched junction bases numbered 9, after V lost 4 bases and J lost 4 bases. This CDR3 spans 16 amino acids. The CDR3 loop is CASSTPLGTGVETQYF. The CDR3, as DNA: TGTGCCAGTAGTACCCCTCTAGGGACAGGGGTAGAGACCCAGTACTTC. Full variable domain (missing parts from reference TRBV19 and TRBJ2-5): DGGITQSPKYLFRKEGQNVTLSCEQNLNHDAMYWYRQDPGQGLRLIYYSQIVNDFQKGDIAEGYSVSREKKESFPLTVTSAQKNPTAFYLCASSTPLGTGVETQYFGPGTRLLVL.

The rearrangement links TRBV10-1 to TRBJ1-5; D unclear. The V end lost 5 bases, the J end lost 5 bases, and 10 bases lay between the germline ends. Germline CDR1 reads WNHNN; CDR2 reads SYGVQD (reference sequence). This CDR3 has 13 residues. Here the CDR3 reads CASSLHLDQPQHF. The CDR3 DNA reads TGCGCCAGCAGTTTACACCTTGATCAGCCCCAGCATTTT.

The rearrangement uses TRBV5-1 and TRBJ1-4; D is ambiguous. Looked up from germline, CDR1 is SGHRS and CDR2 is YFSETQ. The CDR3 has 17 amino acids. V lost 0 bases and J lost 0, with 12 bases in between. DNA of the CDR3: TGCGCCAGCAGCTTGGATGATAGTATGACAACTAATGAAAAACTGTTTTTT. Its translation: CASSLDDSMTTNEKLFF.

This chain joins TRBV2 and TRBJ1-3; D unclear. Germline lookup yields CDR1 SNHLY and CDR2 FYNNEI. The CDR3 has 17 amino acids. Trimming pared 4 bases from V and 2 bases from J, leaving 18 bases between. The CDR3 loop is CASSVENVAVTGNTIYF. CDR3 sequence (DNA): TGTGCCAGCAGTGTGGAGAATGTGGCCGTCACTGGAAACACCATATATTTT.

The CDR3 loop is CASSRSSGTGVDGGYTF. The CDR3 nucleotides read TGTGCCAGCTCACGATCGTCCGGGACAGGGGTCGACGGTGGCTACACCTTC. This sequence joins TRBV18 and TRBJ1-2; 10 nucleotides align to TRBD1. The germline gives CDR1 KGHSH, CDR2 LQKENI. The J segment lost 7 bases and the V segment lost 4 bases, leaving 15 bases of the junction unmatched. This CDR3 has 17 amino acids.

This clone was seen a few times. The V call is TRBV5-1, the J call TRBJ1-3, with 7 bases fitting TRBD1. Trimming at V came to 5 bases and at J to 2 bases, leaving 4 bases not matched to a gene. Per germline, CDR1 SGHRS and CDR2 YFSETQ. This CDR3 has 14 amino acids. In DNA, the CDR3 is TGCGCCAGCAGTAGGGGGCAGCCTGGAAACACCATATATTTT. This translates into CASSRGQPGNTIYF.

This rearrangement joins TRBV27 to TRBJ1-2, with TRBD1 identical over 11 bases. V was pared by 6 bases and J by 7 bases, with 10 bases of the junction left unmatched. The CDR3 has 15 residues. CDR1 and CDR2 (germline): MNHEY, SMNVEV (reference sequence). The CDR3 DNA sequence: TGTGCCAGCAGGGAAGTTCGGACAGGGGGCTTTGGCTACACCTTC. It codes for CASREVRTGGFGYTF.

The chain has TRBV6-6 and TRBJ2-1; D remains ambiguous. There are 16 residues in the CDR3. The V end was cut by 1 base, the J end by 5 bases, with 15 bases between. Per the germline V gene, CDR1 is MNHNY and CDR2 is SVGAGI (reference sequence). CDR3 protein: CASSYLLVPQNNEQFF. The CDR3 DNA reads TGTGCCAGCAGTTACTTACTCGTACCCCAAAACAATGAGCAGTTCTTC.